Reported below is one T cell receptor (beta chain). There are 15 residues in the CDR3. CDR1 SGHTA and CDR2 FQGNSA come from the germline V gene. V lost 1 base, J lost 9 bases, and 16 bases lay in between. This record belongs to a study of siplizumab effects on memory and regulatory T cells. TCRdb's table, derived via immunoSEQ multiplex PCR, lists solely in-frame clones and lacks some. The data show some 120,000 clones, with approximately 92% seen just once and over 0.15% held by the top ten. The chain is built from TRBV7-2 and TRBJ2-1; D may correspond to TRBD1 or TRBD2 (7 bases each). The sample comprised non-Treg CD4+ T cells sorted from blood. This TCR was recovered from a human donor in good health. The CDR3 DNA reads TGTGCCAGCAGCTTAGTAACAGGGGTAGCGGGTGAGCAGTTCTTC. Translation: CASSLVTGVAGEQFF.